The sequence of this T cell receptor beta chain was determined in a study of radiation and T cells in renal cell carcinoma. General study results and limits: From baseline, blood top tumor clonotypes peaked at 2 weeks post-radiation.

Stated time point: blood 4 weeks post-SBRT, at nephrectomy. Treatment denoted: 15 Gy SBRT to primary tumor, nephrectomy 4 weeks later. Nephrectomy followed 15 Gy stereotactic body radiation by 4 weeks. Blood was sampled at baseline, 2 weeks and 4 weeks after SBRT. The tumor was a clear cell renal cell carcinoma. The V and J ends lost 1 base and 1 base respectively, with 7 bases between them. The CDR3 runs 14 residues. Germline CDR1 and CDR2: LNHDA and SQIVND (reference sequence). Points on this clone: What it binds is not known.

The method was immunoSEQ multiplex PCR; TCRdb's version includes in-frame clones alone and lacks a portion of them. The table includes roughly 160,000 clones, about 85% detected once. This TCR came from a woman between 50 and 59 years old with renal cell carcinoma. This chain uses TRBV19 with TRBJ1-2; D gene unclear. The source material was blood, sampled from a patient whose treatment included radiotherapy and nephrectomy. The CDR3 sequence: CASSIAGSNYGYTF. The CDR3 nucleotides are TGTGCCAGTAGTATAGCGGGCAGTAACTATGGCTACACCTTC.